This T cell receptor (beta chain) was obtained from a study of T cells in Graves' hyperthyroidism and ophthalmopathy. This clonotype showed up many times. Germline V CDR1 and CDR2: SNHLY, FYNNEI. Trimming took off 4 bases at V and 7 bases at J, with 13 bases between the two ends. CDR3 length equals 13 residues. TCR beta CDR3 regions were amplified from RNA. The primer set for the first-round RT-PCR of the TCR CDR3 was HTBI. TCRdb analysed the multiplex PCR reads with MiXCR anew, one entry per CDR3 protein. The sample consists of roughly 290,000 distinct CDR3 sequences, roughly 13% of them appearing once.

The chain recombines TRBV2 with TRBJ1-1; D gene unclear. The TCR originated in a middle-aged woman with Graves' hyperthyroidism. The specimen was blood. The CDR3 bases are TGTGCCAGCAGTGGGACCATGGCGGGTGAAGCTTTCTTT. Its protein product is CASSGTMAGEAFF.